Below, 15 T cell receptor beta chains from the same sample are listed, as sequenced in a study of Ad26.COV2.S vaccination and SARS-CoV-2 variants. The method was immunoSEQ multiplex PCR; TCRdb's version includes in-frame clones alone and lacks a portion of them. The profile shows fewer than 500,000 clones, roughly 91% of them singletons. Treatment defined: some 20 received Ad26.COV2.S at low or high dose, single or two shots; about five received placebo; per-sample allocation not given. The study sampled participants on day 63 after the first vaccine or placebo injection. This specimen consisted of peripheral blood, obtained in a trial of Ad26.COV2.S vaccine versus placebo. These TCRs come from a person aged 18-65 years who received the Ad26.COV2.S COVID-19 vaccine or a placebo.

The genes are TRBV7-3 and TRBJ2-3; D unclear. Germline V lookup: CDR1 SGHTA, CDR2 FQGTGA. The CDR3 is 14 residues long. The V gene lost 5 bases and the J gene lost 6 bases, with 15 bases spanning the gap. The CDR3, as DNA: TGTGCCAGCAGCCCAACTGGACGGCGGGATACGCAGTATTTT. This gives the protein CASSPTGRRDTQYF.

This clone was seen once. The genes are TRBV6-5 and TRBJ2-3, with TRBD2 matching over 9 bases. The germline CDR1 and CDR2 sequences are MNHEY and SVGAGI. The CDR3 is made up of 16 amino acids. V lost 2 bases and J lost 6; bases outside the gene matches: 9. This CDR3 is CASSYRTSAGTDTQYF. CDR3 in DNA: TGTGCCAGCAGTTACCGGACTAGCGCGGGAACTGATACGCAGTATTTT.

This clone was picked up one time. J is TRBJ2-1 and V is TRBV27; 12 positions match TRBD2. The CDR3 sequence is 16 residues long. Trimming cost V 2 bases and J 7 bases; bases outside gene matches: 6. Germline assignment: CDR1 MNHEY and CDR2 SMNVEV (reference sequence). CDR3 DNA: TGTGCCAGCAGTTTAGGGCGGCTAGCGGGAGGGAATGAGCAGTTCTTC. As protein: CASSLGRLAGGNEQFF.

The chain uses TRBV19 and TRBJ2-2; the match to TRBD2 covers 12 bases. Germline trimming cut 6 bases from V and 5 bases from J; bases unmatched to any gene: 4. The CDR3 is made up of 15 amino acids. Per the germline V gene, CDR1 is LNHDA and CDR2 is SQIVND (reference sequence). In DNA form, the CDR3 reads TGTGCCAGTAGACTAGCGGGAGGTGGGACCGGGGAGCTGTTTTTT. Encoded protein: CASRLAGGGTGELFF.

The chain carries TRBV28 and TRBJ2-7; 9 bases match TRBD1. The CDR3 is 15 amino acids. Germline V gene sequence: CDR1 MDHEN, CDR2 SYDVKM. J was trimmed by 0 bases and V by 7 bases; bases with no gene match: 7. The CDR3 coding sequence is TGTGCCAGCAACCCGCCGGGACAGGGCTCCTACGAGCAGTACTTC. Its protein is CASNPPGQGSYEQYF.

V gene TRBV9 combines with J gene TRBJ1-2; the match to TRBD1 covers 10 bases. V shed 4 bases, J shed 3 bases, and the junction held 6 bases outside the gene matches. Germline V gene sequence: CDR1 SGDLS, CDR2 YYNGEE. CDR3 length: 15 amino acids. CDR3 residues: CASSPRQGAYYGYTF. In DNA form, the CDR3 reads TGTGCCAGCAGCCCAAGACAGGGGGCTTACTATGGCTACACCTTC.

This chain joins TRBV2 and TRBJ2-7; tentative D call: TRBD2 (7 bases). The CDR3 has 12 amino acids. The V and J ends lost 6 bases and 4 bases respectively, with 10 bases between them. CDR1 and CDR2 from the germline V gene are SNHLY and FYNNEI. The DNA for the CDR3 is TGTGCCAGCAGAGGGGGGGTGTACGAGCAGTACTTC. Protein product: CASRGGVYEQYF. Full variable domain (missing parts from reference TRBV2 and TRBJ2-7): EPEVTQTPSHQVTQMGQEVILRCVPISNHLYFYWYRQILGQKVEFLVSFYNNEISEKSEIFDDQFSVERPDGSNFTLKIRSTKLEDSAMYFCASRGGVYEQYFGPGTRLTVT.

This chain uses TRBV24-1 with TRBJ1-1; TRBD1 is a possible D gene (6 bases). Trimming shortened V by 5 bases and J by 4 bases, and 10 bases separated the two germline ends. The V gene's germline CDR1 is KGHDR and CDR2 SFDVKD. There are 13 residues in the CDR3. The CDR3 DNA reads TGTGCCACCAGTGTCCAAGGGGGCACTGAAGCTTTCTTT. Its protein is CATSVQGGTEAFF.

The rearrangement joins TRBV28 to TRBJ2-7; 9 bases fit TRBD1. Germline CDR1 is MDHEN and CDR2 is SYDVKM. This CDR3 region has 15 residues. After removal of 6 bases from V and 0 bases from J, the junction contained 6 bases not matched to a gene. The CDR3 loop reads CASSQGQGSSYEQYF. In DNA form, the CDR3 reads TGTGCCAGCAGCCAAGGACAGGGGAGCTCCTACGAGCAGTACTTC.

The gene calls are TRBV4-1 and TRBJ1-1; 7 bases are shared with TRBD1. Germline V gives CDR1 MGHRA, CDR2 YSYEKL. This CDR3 is built from 13 residues. Trimming took 5 bases from V and 4 from J; bases not matched to a gene: 4. The CDR3 is CASSRGQSTEAFF. The CDR3 region has the DNA TGCGCCAGCAGCAGGGGGCAGAGCACTGAAGCTTTCTTT.

This clone has just one count. One end of the junction varies from germline; a read error may be responsible. V usage is TRBV28 and J usage is TRBJ1-1, with 7 bases identical to TRBD1. This CDR3 is built from 11 residues. Germline V CDR1 and CDR2: MDHEN, SYDVKM. The CDR3 here is CGTALNTEAFF. Written as DNA, the CDR3 is TGCGGGACAGCTCTGAACACTGAAGCTTTCTTT. Full variable domain (rest looked up from reference TRBV28 and TRBJ1-1): DVKVTQSSRYLVKRTGEKVFLECVQDMDHENMFWYRQDPGLGLRLIYFSYDVKMKEKGDIPEGYSVSREKKERFSLILESASTNQTSMYLCGTALNTEAFFGQGTRLTVV.

V is TRBV2 and J is TRBJ2-3; TRBD2 aligns across 16 bases. With V trimmed by 7 bases and J by 4 bases, 11 bases remained unmatched. The germline V gene encodes CDR1 SNHLY and CDR2 FYNNEI. The CDR3 consists of 18 residues. DNA of the CDR3: TGTGCCAGCACCGGGACTAGCGGGAGGGGGCTGGGGGCAGATACGCAGTATTTT. This encodes CASTGTSGRGLGADTQYF.

The rearrangement joins TRBV7-9 to TRBJ2-2; no definite D call. In germline, CDR1 is SEHNR, CDR2 FQNEAQ (reference sequence). Trimming left V 5 bases short and J 2 bases short, with 9 bases between. The CDR3 is made up of 14 amino acids. The CDR3: CASSPAANTGELFF. In DNA, the CDR3 is TGTGCCAGCAGCCCCGCAGCTAACACCGGGGAGCTGTTTTTT.

This clone has a single count. J is TRBJ2-7 and V is TRBV28; possible D gene TRBD1, 5 bases. V was trimmed by 6 bases and J by 0 bases, leaving 18 bases between them. The CDR3 is 16 residues long. CDR1 and CDR2 from the germline V gene are MDHEN and SYDVKM. The CDR3 loop reads CASRDMVVGVSYEQYF. CDR3 nucleotides: TGTGCCAGCAGGGACATGGTGGTAGGGGTCTCCTACGAGCAGTACTTC.

The sample holds a few counts of this clone. The J gene is TRBJ1-2, the V gene TRBV7-9; weak D call: TRBD1 (5 bases). Germline V gene sequence: CDR1 SEHNR, CDR2 FQNEAQ (reference sequence). Trimming removed 0 bases at V and 6 bases at J, with 14 bases between. The CDR3 covers 15 residues. CDR3 coding DNA: TGTGCCAGCAGCTTAGCGGGGGGAGTCGAGGATGGCTACACCTTC. It codes for CASSLAGGVEDGYTF.